This entry features one T cell receptor beta chain sequence. This entry belongs to a study of T cell responses to AZD1222 COVID-19 vaccine. Profiling relied on immunoSEQ multiplex PCR, and the TCRdb table lists in-frame clones only, not all of them. The profile shows over 110,000 clones, roughly nine tenths of them singletons. Trimming took 0 bases from V and 0 from J, leaving 11 bases between them. Germline CDR1 ENHRY, CDR2 SYGVKD. The CDR3 runs 16 residues. The TCR originated in an adult who received the AZD1222 COVID-19 vaccine. The chain employs TRBV10-3 and TRBJ1-2, with no clear D. Sample: peripheral blood, taken 28 days after the second AZD1222 dose. The CDR3 coding sequence is TGTGCCATCAGTGAGTCGACACGGGCGGCTAACTATGGCTACACCTTC. Protein product: CAISESTRAANYGYTF.